This T cell receptor (beta chain) stems from a study of T cells after posttransplantation cyclophosphamide. V was shortened by 4 bases and J by 5 bases, with 18 bases between the two germline ends. CDR3 length equals 15 residues. Germline lookup yields CDR1 SGDLS and CDR2 YYNGEE. Sequencing used immunoSEQ multiplex PCR; TCRdb keeps in-frame clones, though not all of them. Captured here are 4,500 to 5,500 clones, none seen once; the top ten comprise about 16%. This clone showed up just a few times. A marrow graft followed busulfan-fludarabine conditioning, with cyclophosphamide on days +3 and +4. Specimen: PBMCs, collected after allogeneic stem cell transplant with posttransplant cyclophosphamide. V is TRBV9 and J is TRBJ1-1; D not resolved. This TCR came from a female patient in her 30s who received an allogeneic stem cell transplant from an unrelated donor, was CMV-positive, and had acute and chronic GVHD. Part of the T cell pool may stem from the graft donor. The CDR3 protein is CASSPSLELRTEAFF. The CDR3 region has the DNA TGTGCCAGCAGCCCCTCCCTCGAGTTAAGAACTGAAGCTTTCTTT. The variable domain in full, completed from reference TRBV9 and TRBJ1-1, reads DSGVTQTPKHLITATGQRVTLRCSPRSGDLSVYWYQQSLDQGLQFLIQYYNGEERAKGNILERFSAQQFPDLHSELNLSSLELGDSALYFCASSPSLELRTEAFFGQGTRLTVV.